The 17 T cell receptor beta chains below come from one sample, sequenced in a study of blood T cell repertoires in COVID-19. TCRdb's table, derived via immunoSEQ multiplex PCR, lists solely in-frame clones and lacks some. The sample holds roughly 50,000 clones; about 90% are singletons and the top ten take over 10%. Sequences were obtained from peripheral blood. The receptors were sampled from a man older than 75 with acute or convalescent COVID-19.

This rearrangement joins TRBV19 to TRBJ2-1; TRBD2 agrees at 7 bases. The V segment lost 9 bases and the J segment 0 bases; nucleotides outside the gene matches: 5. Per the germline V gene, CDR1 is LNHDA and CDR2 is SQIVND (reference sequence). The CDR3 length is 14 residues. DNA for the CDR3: TGTGCCAGCTCGGGGGGTTACTCCTACAATGAGCAGTTCTTC. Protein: CASSGGYSYNEQFF.

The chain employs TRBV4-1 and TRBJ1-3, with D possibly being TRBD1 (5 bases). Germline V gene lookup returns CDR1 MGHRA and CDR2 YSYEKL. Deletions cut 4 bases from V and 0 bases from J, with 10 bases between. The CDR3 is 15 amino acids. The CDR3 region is CASSPLGASGNTIYF. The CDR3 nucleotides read TGCGCCAGCAGCCCCCTTGGGGCCTCTGGAAACACCATATATTTT.

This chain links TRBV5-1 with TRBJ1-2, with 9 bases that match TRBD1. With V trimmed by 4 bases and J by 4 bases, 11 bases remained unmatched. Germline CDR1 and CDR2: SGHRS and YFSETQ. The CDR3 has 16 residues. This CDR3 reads CASSATTGGKTYGYTF. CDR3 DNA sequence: TGCGCCAGCAGCGCGACCACAGGGGGCAAAACCTATGGCTACACCTTC. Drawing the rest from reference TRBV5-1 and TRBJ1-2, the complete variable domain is KAGVTQTPRYLIKTRGQQVTLSCSPISGHRSVSWYQQTPGQGLQFLFEYFSETQRNKGNFPGRFSGRQFSNSRSEMNVSTLELGDSALYLCASSATTGGKTYGYTFGSGTRLTVV.

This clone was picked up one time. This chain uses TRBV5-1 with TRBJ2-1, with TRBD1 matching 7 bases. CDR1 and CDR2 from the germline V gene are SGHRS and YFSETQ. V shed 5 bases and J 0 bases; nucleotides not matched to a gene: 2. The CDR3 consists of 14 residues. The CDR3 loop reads CASRTGDSYNEQFF. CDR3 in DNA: TGCGCCAGCAGAACAGGGGACTCCTACAATGAGCAGTTCTTC.

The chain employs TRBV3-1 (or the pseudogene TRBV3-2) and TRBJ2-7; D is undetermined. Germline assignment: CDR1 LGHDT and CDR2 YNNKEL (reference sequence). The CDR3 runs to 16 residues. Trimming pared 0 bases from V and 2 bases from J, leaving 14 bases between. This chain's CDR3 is CASSQDLGSPTYEQYF. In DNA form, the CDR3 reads TGTGCCAGCAGCCAAGATTTGGGCAGCCCTACCTACGAGCAGTACTTC.

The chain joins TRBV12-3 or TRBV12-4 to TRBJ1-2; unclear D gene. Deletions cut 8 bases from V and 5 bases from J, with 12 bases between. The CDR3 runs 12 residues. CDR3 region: CASGGEGYGYTF. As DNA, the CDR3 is TGTGCCAGCGGAGGAGAGGGATATGGCTACACCTTC.

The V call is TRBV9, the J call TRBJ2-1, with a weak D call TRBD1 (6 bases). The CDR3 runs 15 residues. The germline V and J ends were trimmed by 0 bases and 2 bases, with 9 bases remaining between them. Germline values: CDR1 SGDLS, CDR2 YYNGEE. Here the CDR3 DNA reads TGTGCCAGCAGCGTAGACAGGGAGACCTACAATGAGCAGTTCTTC. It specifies CASSVDRETYNEQFF.

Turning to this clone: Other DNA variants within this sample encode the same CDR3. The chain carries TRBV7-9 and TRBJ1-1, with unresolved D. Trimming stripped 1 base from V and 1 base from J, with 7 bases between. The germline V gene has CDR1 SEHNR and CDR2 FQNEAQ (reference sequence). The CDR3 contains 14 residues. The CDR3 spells CASSLGQANTEAFF. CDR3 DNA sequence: TGTGCCAGCAGCTTAGGCCAGGCGAACACTGAAGCTTTCTTT. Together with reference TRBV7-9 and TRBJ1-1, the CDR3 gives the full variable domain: DTGVSQNPRHKITKRGQNVTFRCDPISEHNRLYWYRQTLGQGPEFLTYFQNEAQLEKSRLLSDRFSAERPKGSFSTLEIQRTEQGDSAMYLCASSLGQANTEAFFGQGTRLTVV.

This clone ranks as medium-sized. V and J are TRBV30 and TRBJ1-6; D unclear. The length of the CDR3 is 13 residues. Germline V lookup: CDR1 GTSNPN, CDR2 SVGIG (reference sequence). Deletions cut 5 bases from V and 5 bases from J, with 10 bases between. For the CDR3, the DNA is TGTGCCTGGGCGGACTCTAATAATTCACCCCTCCACTTT. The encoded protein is CAWADSNNSPLHF.

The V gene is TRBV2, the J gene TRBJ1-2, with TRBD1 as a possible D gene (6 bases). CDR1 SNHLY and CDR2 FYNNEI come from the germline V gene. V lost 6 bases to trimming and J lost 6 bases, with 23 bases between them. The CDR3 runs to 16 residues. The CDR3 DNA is TGTGCCAGCAGCCAATACCGGACAGTGGATGTGGATGGCTACACCTTC. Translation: CASSQYRTVDVDGYTF. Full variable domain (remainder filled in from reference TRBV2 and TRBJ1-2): EPEVTQTPSHQVTQMGQEVILRCVPISNHLYFYWYRQILGQKVEFLVSFYNNEISEKSEIFDDQFSVERPDGSNFTLKIRSTKLEDSAMYFCASSQYRTVDVDGYTFGSGTRLTVV.

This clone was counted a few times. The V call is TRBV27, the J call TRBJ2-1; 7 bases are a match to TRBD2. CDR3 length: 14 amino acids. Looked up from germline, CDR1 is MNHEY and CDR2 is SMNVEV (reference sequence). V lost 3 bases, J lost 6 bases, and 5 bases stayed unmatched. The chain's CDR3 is CASSLYASGNEQFF. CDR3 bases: TGTGCCAGCAGTTTGTATGCTAGCGGCAATGAGCAGTTCTTC.

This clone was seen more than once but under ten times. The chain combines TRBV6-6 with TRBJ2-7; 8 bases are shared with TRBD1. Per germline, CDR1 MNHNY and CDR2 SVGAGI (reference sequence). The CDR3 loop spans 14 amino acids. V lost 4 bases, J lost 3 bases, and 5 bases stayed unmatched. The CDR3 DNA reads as TGTGCCAGCAGTTCCGGACAGGGCATCTACGAGCAGTACTTC. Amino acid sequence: CASSSGQGIYEQYF.

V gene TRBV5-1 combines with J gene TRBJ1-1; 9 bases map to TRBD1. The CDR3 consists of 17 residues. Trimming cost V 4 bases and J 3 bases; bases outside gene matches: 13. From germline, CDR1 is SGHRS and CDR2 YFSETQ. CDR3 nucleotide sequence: TGCGCCAGCAGCGTACGGGGGACAGGGTATGGTGACACTGAAGCTTTCTTT. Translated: CASSVRGTGYGDTEAFF.

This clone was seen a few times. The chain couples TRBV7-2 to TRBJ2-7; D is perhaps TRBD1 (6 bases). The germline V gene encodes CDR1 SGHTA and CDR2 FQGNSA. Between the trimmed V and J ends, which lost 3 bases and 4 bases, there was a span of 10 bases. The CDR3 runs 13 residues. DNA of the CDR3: TGTGCCAGCAGCTTCGACAGGTTATACGAGCAGTACTTC. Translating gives CASSFDRLYEQYF.

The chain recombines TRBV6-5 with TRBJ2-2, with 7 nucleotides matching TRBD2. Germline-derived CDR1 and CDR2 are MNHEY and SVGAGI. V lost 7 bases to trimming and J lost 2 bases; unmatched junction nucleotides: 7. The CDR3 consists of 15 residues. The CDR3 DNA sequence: TGTGCCAGCACCCGGGGAGGGAGTAACACCGGGGAGCTGTTTTTT. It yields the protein CASTRGGSNTGELFF.

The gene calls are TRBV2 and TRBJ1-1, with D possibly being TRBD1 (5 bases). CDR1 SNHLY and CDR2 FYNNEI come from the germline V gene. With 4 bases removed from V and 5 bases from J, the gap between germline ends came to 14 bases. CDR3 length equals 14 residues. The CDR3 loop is CASSGVGGRTEAFF. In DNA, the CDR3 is TGTGCCAGCAGTGGTGTGGGGGGAAGGACTGAAGCTTTCTTT.

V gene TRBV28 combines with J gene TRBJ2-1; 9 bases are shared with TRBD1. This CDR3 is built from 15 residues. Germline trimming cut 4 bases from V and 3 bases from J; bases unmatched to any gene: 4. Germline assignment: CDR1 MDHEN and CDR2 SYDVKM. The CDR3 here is CASSWGTGSYNEQFF. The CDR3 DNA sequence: TGTGCCAGCAGTTGGGGGACAGGGAGCTACAATGAGCAGTTCTTC.